Listed below are T cell receptor beta chains from one sample, sequenced in a study of cytomegalovirus exposure and HLA in healthy donors. Some clones are missing from TCRdb's copy, which holds only in-frame ones; the method was immunoSEQ multiplex PCR. The table lists around 120,000 clones, roughly 69% of them singletons, with more than 2% in the top ten. Input material: PBMCs. The origin of the receptors is a man in his fifties in good health and CMV-seropositive. CDR3s include the opening cysteine and the closing phenylalanine or tryptophan.

v_gene: TRBV5-1
j_gene: .
len: 16
CDR3aa: CASSPREAGGHYEQYF

v_gene: TRBV5-1
j_gene: TRBJ2-2
len: 17
CDR3aa: CASSLHMTGEDTGELFF

v_gene: TRBV6-1
j_gene: TRBJ2-3
len: 16
CDR3aa: CASSVRFGSSTDTQYF

v_gene: TRBV5-1
j_gene: TRBJ2-3
len: 20
CDR3aa: CASSLWPGLAGAYSTDTQYF

v_gene: TRBV5-4
j_gene: TRBJ2-1
len: 16
CDR3aa: CASSTEGWLAGGEQFF

v_gene: TRBV28
j_gene: TRBJ1-5
len: 15
CDR3aa: CASTQTRGLGQPQHF

v_gene: TRBV20-1
j_gene: TRBJ2-1
len: 11
CDR3aa: CSARASNEQFF

v_gene: TRBV7-9
j_gene: TRBJ2-7
len: 13
CDR3aa: CASSPAHPYEQYF

v_gene: TRBV7-6
j_gene: TRBJ1-3
len: 16
CDR3aa: CASSQLPGQGTNTIYF

v_gene: TRBV2
j_gene: TRBJ1-5
len: 15
CDR3aa: CASSSGQGATGPQHF

v_gene: TRBV2
j_gene: TRBJ2-3
len: 12
CDR3aa: CASTLYTDTQYF

v_gene: TRBV7-6
j_gene: TRBJ2-6
len: 15
CDR3aa: CASSFGGAGANVLTF

v_gene: TRBV6-4
j_gene: TRBJ1-1
len: 14
CDR3aa: CASKMWSMNTEAFF

v_gene: TRBV19
j_gene: TRBJ2-2
len: 15
CDR3aa: CASSRAGGNTGELFF

v_gene: TRBV5-1
j_gene: TRBJ2-1
len: 15
CDR3aa: CASSLGGQVNNEQFF

v_gene: TRBV18
j_gene: TRBJ2-1
len: 14
CDR3aa: CASSPGKAVDEQFF

v_gene: TRBV6-1
j_gene: TRBJ2-5
len: 15
CDR3aa: CASSEAPRNQETQYF

v_gene: TRBV15
j_gene: TRBJ2-7
len: 17
CDR3aa: CATSRGFSGTGLYEQYF

v_gene: TRBV7-6
j_gene: TRBJ2-5
len: 17
CDR3aa: CASSLGGTPLLQETQYF

v_gene: TRBV6-4
j_gene: TRBJ2-1
len: 14
CDR3aa: CASSEGSTWGRQFF

v_gene: TRBV7-2
j_gene: TRBJ1-2
len: 13
CDR3aa: CASSFMTGEGYTF

v_gene: TRBV4-1
j_gene: TRBJ1-2
len: 16
CDR3aa: CASSQGAGPGVYGYTF

v_gene: TRBV10-3
j_gene: TRBJ2-3
len: 16
CDR3aa: CAISEKAGEYADTQYF

v_gene: TRBV9
j_gene: TRBJ2-3
len: 15
CDR3aa: CASSSQGPGTDTQYF

v_gene: TRBV7-8
j_gene: TRBJ2-1
len: 14
CDR3aa: CASSLRTGYNEQFF

v_gene: TRBV6-5
j_gene: TRBJ1-5
len: 13
CDR3aa: CASSPSSNQPQHF

v_gene: TRBV5-1
j_gene: TRBJ2-7
len: 14
CDR3aa: CASSSGGGGYEQYF

v_gene: TRBV4-1
j_gene: TRBJ1-2
len: 14
CDR3aa: CASSQDEGVGGYTF

v_gene: TRBV30
j_gene: TRBJ2-1
len: 14
CDR3aa: CAWSLLVPYNEQFF

v_gene: TRBV2
j_gene: TRBJ2-5
len: 15
CDR3aa: CASSLAGVPGETQYF

v_gene: TRBV5-1
j_gene: TRBJ2-7
len: 14
CDR3aa: CASSRTGNSYEQYF

v_gene: TRBV2
j_gene: TRBJ2-1
len: 15
CDR3aa: CASSRRESSYNEQFF

v_gene: TRBV28
j_gene: TRBJ2-1
len: 14
CDR3aa: CASSLSGGDNEQFF

v_gene: TRBV5-1
j_gene: TRBJ1-1
len: 16
CDR3aa: CASSLGGQGGVTEAFF

v_gene: TRBV6-5
j_gene: TRBJ2-5
len: 13
CDR3aa: CASSEARAETQYF

v_gene: TRBV9
j_gene: TRBJ1-2
len: 16
CDR3aa: CASSSVVGQGDYGYTF

v_gene: TRBV5-6
j_gene: TRBJ2-2
len: 14
CDR3aa: CASSFVTGTGELFF

v_gene: TRBV27
j_gene: TRBJ2-4
len: 17
CDR3aa: CASSFRAGGLAKNIQYF